The text below deals with one T cell receptor beta chain. The target antigen is unknown. The entirety of the isolated RNA underwent reverse transcription, so expressed TCRB transcripts were sequenced. Sequenced by immunoSEQ multiplex PCR; TCRdb stores in-frame clones only, minus some. The sample carries about 360,000 clones, 10% to 15% recorded once. The data originate from a study of beta chain features in type 1 diabetes. Background on the study: The number of sorted cells examined across all samples was under 130,000,000.

Study observations and caveats: PCR might favor shorter templates, equally in patients and controls. The study found fewer insertions and more deletions at VDJ junctions in type 1 diabetes patients. TCRB CDR3s were moderately but significantly shorter in Type 1 diabetes patients in all four CD4+ subsets.

Sorted CD4+ subsets: naive, central memory, regulatory, stem cell-like memory (CD45RO/CCR7/CD25/CD127/CD95/CD27 panel). Losses at the gene ends were 5 bases for V and 1 base for J; bases not matched to a gene: 14. Germline CDR1 SGHAT, CDR2 FQNNGV. The CDR3 runs 18 residues. This TCR was recovered from a woman under 30 with type 1 diabetes. Sequenced material: naive CD4+ T cells from blood. This rearrangement joins TRBV11-2 to TRBJ2-5, with 9 bases matching TRBD2. CDR3: CASSPKAGLAGTQETQYF. DNA for the CDR3: TGTGCCAGCAGCCCAAAAGCCGGGCTAGCGGGGACCCAAGAGACCCAGTACTTC.